What follows are 6 T cell receptor beta chains derived from one specimen sequenced in a study of a mutant IDH1 vaccine in newly diagnosed glioma (dated by TCRdb to about 2021). Interpreted using the paper, the time point label stands for: week 5, during vaccination. Each vaccine dose was 300 ug of a 20-mer mutant IDH1 peptide in Montanide, given subcutaneously with topical imiquimod. Receptors were amplified or captured by the immunoSEQ multiplex PCR assay. The table was pulled from immuneACCESS by TCRdb, which kept in-frame rearrangements only. Such tables lose some clones; where checked, under half of the loss comes from unresolved V genes, and the rest has no known cause. The sample profile shows 11,000 or so clones; around nine tenths of them were found once. The top ten clonotypes cover over 4.5% of the sample. These receptors are not linked to any known antigen. Sequences were derived from PBMCs, sampled from a glioma patient whose treatment included an IDH1 peptide vaccine. The source of these receptors is a middle-aged woman with glioma. Some clones in this sample may be carry-over from other donors' samples.

The chain has TRBV11-2 and TRBJ2-2, with 10 bases matching TRBD1. Germline trimming cut 0 bases from V and 6 bases from J; bases unmatched to any gene: 1. Germline-derived CDR1 and CDR2 are SGHAT and FQNNGV. The length of the CDR3 is 15 residues. The DNA of the CDR3 is TGTGCCAGCAGCTTAGAAGGGACAGGGGCCGGGGAGCTGTTTTTT. Translating it yields CASSLEGTGAGELFF.

The chain is built from TRBV5-1 and TRBJ2-7; D may match TRBD1 or TRBD2 (5 bases each). Germline CDR1 and CDR2: SGHRS and YFSETQ. Trimming left V 1 base short and J 2 bases short, with 10 bases between. The CDR3 totals 14 residues. The CDR3 here is CASSLTGQTYEQYF. As DNA, the CDR3 is TGCGCCAGCAGCTTGACGGGGCAAACCTACGAGCAGTACTTC.

The rearrangement links TRBV27 to TRBJ1-3; no clear D gene. The germline V and J ends were trimmed by 4 bases and 0 bases, with 13 bases remaining between them. This CDR3 region has 16 residues. The V gene's germline CDR1 is MNHEY and CDR2 SMNVEV (reference sequence). The CDR3 coding sequence is TGTGCCAGCAGTTCGACCCCTTCATTCTCTGGAAACACCATATATTTT. Its translation is CASSSTPSFSGNTIYF.

The chain links TRBV6-5 to TRBJ1-2; tentative D call: TRBD1 (6 bases). The CDR3 has 13 amino acids. CDR1 and CDR2 from the germline V gene are MNHEY and SVGAGI. Between the trimmed V and J ends, which lost 2 bases and 6 bases, there was a span of 10 bases. CDR3 in DNA: TGTGCCAGCAGTTACGGGGGGGCAGATGGCTACACCTTC. It codes for CASSYGGADGYTF.

J is TRBJ2-3 and V is TRBV15; D might be TRBD2 (6 bases). V lost 8 bases and J lost 4, with 10 bases in between. Per the germline V gene, CDR1 is LNHNV and CDR2 is YYDKDF (reference sequence). There are 12 residues in the CDR3. The CDR3 loop is CATQTGADTQYF. The CDR3 region has the DNA TGTGCCACCCAGACGGGGGCAGATACGCAGTATTTT.

The chain couples TRBV5-6 to TRBJ2-7; 9 positions agree with TRBD1. J lost 4 bases, V lost 4 bases, and 9 bases had no gene match. This CDR3 region has 15 residues. Germline CDR1 SGHDT, CDR2 YYEEEE. The CDR3 here is CASSPSGTGRYEQYF. DNA for the CDR3: TGTGCCAGCAGCCCTTCCGGGACAGGGCGGTACGAGCAGTACTTC.